The 15 T cell receptor beta chains below come from one sample, sequenced in a study of radiotherapy plus CTLA-4 blockade in lung cancer. Libraries were prepared by immunoSEQ multiplex PCR; TCRdb keeps only in-frame clonotypes and omits some of them. This sample has tens of thousands of clones, with about 70% found just once. The sample consisted of peripheral blood, taken from a patient treated with radiotherapy plus ipilimumab. These receptors originate from a human donor with non-small cell lung cancer who had stable disease on radiotherapy plus ipilimumab.

This chain links TRBV14 with TRBJ1-1; 7 nucleotides align to TRBD1. This CDR3 contains 14 residues. V shed 6 bases, J shed 2 bases, and the junction held 6 bases outside the gene matches. The germline gives CDR1 SGHDN, CDR2 FVKESK. The DNA for the CDR3 is TGTGCCAGCAGTCTGACAGGGTTAAACACTGAAGCTTTCTTT. Protein sequence: CASSLTGLNTEAFF.

The chain has TRBV10-3 and TRBJ2-3, with TRBD2 matching over 7 bases. Germline values: CDR1 ENHRY, CDR2 SYGVKD. J lost 11 bases, V lost 8 bases, and 7 bases had no gene match. This CDR3 spans 11 amino acids. The CDR3 DNA sequence: TGTGCCATCGGGGGGGACGCGGGGCAGTATTTT. Its translation is CAIGGDAGQYF.

This clone was counted only a few times. This chain connects TRBV23-1 to TRBJ2-7, with TRBD1 as a possible D gene (6 bases). TRBV23-1 has ORF status, its function being uncertain. V dropped 6 bases and J dropped 6 bases, with 21 bases sitting between them. The CDR3 runs 15 residues. The DNA for the CDR3 is TGCGCCAGCAGCCAACAGGGTTCTCTCCTCTTCGAGCAGTACTTC. It encodes CASSQQGSLLFEQYF.

V is TRBV5-5 and J is TRBJ2-6; D may be TRBD2 (5 bases). With 0 bases removed from V and 5 bases from J, the gap between germline ends came to 9 bases. The germline CDR1 and CDR2 sequences are SGHKS and YYEKEE (reference sequence). The length of the CDR3 is 15 residues. The CDR3 protein is CASSLGGGRANVLTF. In DNA, the CDR3 is TGTGCCAGCAGCTTGGGAGGAGGAAGGGCCAACGTCCTGACTTTC.

In its sample, this clone was seen a few times. The V gene is TRBV19, the J gene TRBJ1-2, with 9 bases aligning to TRBD1. The CDR3 runs 15 residues. V gave up 7 bases and J gave up 8 bases; unmatched junction bases: 14. The germline gives CDR1 LNHDA, CDR2 SQIVND (reference sequence). The CDR3 bases are TGTGCCAGTAAGGACAGGGGCTATGGAACGGAGGGCTACACCTTC. This gives the protein CASKDRGYGTEGYTF.

This chain joins TRBV2 and TRBJ2-1, with TRBD2 matching 10 bases. Trimming cost V 11 bases and J 2 bases; bases outside gene matches: 9. CDR1 and CDR2 from the germline V gene are SNHLY and FYNNEI. The CDR3 is made up of 15 amino acids. CDR3 residues: CAARVAGGAYNEQFF. The CDR3 DNA is TGTGCCGCGAGGGTAGCGGGGGGTGCCTACAATGAGCAGTTCTTC. Based on the CDR3 plus reference TRBV2 and TRBJ2-1, the full variable domain is EPEVTQTPSHQVTQMGQEVILRCVPISNHLYFYWYRQILGQKVEFLVSFYNNEISEKSEIFDDQFSVERPDGSNFTLKIRSTKLEDSAMYFCAARVAGGAYNEQFFGPGTRLTVL.

The chain recombines TRBV30 with TRBJ1-2; D uncertain. The germline gives CDR1 GTSNPN, CDR2 SVGIG (reference sequence). This CDR3 has 12 residues. Trimming removed 0 bases from V and 7 bases from J, with 9 bases in between. In DNA form, the CDR3 reads TGTGCCTGGAGTGTAGAACAGACTGGCTACACCTTC. It is translated as CAWSVEQTGYTF.

The chain is built from TRBV5-1 and TRBJ1-5; 10 bases agree with TRBD1. Germline CDR1 is SGHRS and CDR2 is YFSETQ. The trim removed 4 bases at V and 7 bases at J, leaving 5 bases unmatched. The CDR3 extends over 14 amino acids. CDR3 sequence: CASSLGTGVQPQHF. The CDR3 nucleotides are TGCGCCAGCAGCCTCGGGACAGGGGTGCAGCCCCAGCATTTT.

J is TRBJ2-7 and V is TRBV5-1, with TRBD2 matching 11 bases. Unmatched junction bases numbered 8, after V lost 0 bases and J lost 0 bases. The germline CDR1 and CDR2 sequences are SGHRS and YFSETQ. This CDR3 spans 18 amino acids. CDR3 DNA sequence: TGCGCCAGCAGCTTGGCCGCCACTAGCGGGGGACGCTCCTACGAGCAGTACTTC. It specifies CASSLAATSGGRSYEQYF.

The V gene is TRBV25-1, the J gene TRBJ2-5; 8 bases are shared with TRBD1. CDR1 and CDR2 (germline): MGHDK, SYGVNS. The ends lost 3 bases at V and 5 bases at J; junction bases unmatched: 8. The CDR3 consists of 15 residues. For the CDR3, the DNA is TGTGCCAGCAGTGATCCCGCGACAGGGGTGGAGACCCAGTACTTC. It encodes CASSDPATGVETQYF.

The rearrangement links TRBV15 to TRBJ2-1; the match to TRBD2 covers 12 bases. Losses at the gene ends were 0 bases for V and 9 bases for J; bases not matched to a gene: 9. Germline CDR1 and CDR2: LNHNV and YYDKDF (reference sequence). This CDR3 contains 17 residues. Here the CDR3 reads CATSRDDKLAGGGEQFF. The CDR3 coding sequence is TGTGCCACCAGCAGAGATGATAAACTAGCGGGGGGCGGTGAGCAGTTCTTC. The entire variable domain, with the rest obtained from reference TRBV15 and TRBJ2-1, is as follows: DAMVIQNPRYQVTQFGKPVTLSCSQTLNHNVMYWYQQKSSQAPKLLFHYYDKDFNNEADTPDNFQSRRPNTSFCFLDIRSPGLGDTAMYLCATSRDDKLAGGGEQFFGPGTRLTVL.

This sequence joins TRBV5-1 and TRBJ2-6, with 7 bases fitting TRBD1. In germline, CDR1 is SGHRS, CDR2 YFSETQ. The J segment lost 0 bases and the V segment lost 3 bases, leaving 9 bases of the junction unmatched. This CDR3 has 18 amino acids. CDR3 in amino acids: CASSWGTAFSSGANVLTF. The CDR3 nucleotides are TGCGCCAGCAGCTGGGGGACAGCTTTTTCCTCTGGGGCCAACGTCCTGACTTTC.

The chain links TRBV7-9 to TRBJ2-4; weak D call: TRBD2 (5 bases). Trimming removed 1 base from V and 8 bases from J, with 15 bases in between. CDR3 length equals 15 residues. Germline-derived CDR1 and CDR2 are SEHNR and FQNEAQ (reference sequence). CDR3 protein: CASSLVAGPLDIQYF. In DNA, the CDR3 is TGTGCCAGCAGCTTAGTGGCGGGCCCGCTTGACATTCAGTACTTC. Drawing the rest from reference TRBV7-9 and TRBJ2-4, the complete variable domain is DTGVSQNPRHKITKRGQNVTFRCDPISEHNRLYWYRQTLGQGPEFLTYFQNEAQLEKSRLLSDRFSAERPKGSFSTLEIQRTEQGDSAMYLCASSLVAGPLDIQYFGAGTRLSVL.

The chain links TRBV2 to TRBJ1-1; possibly TRBD1 for D (6 bases). The CDR3 length is 15 residues. CDR1 is SNHLY and CDR2 is FYNNEI in the germline V gene. With 6 bases removed from V and 0 bases from J, the gap between germline ends came to 14 bases. The CDR3 is CASRISGAMNTEAFF. In nucleotides, the CDR3 is TGTGCCAGCAGGATTTCAGGGGCTATGAACACTGAAGCTTTCTTT.

The chain is built from TRBV29-1 and TRBJ2-5; D uncertain. The CDR3 has 12 amino acids. The germline V gene has CDR1 SQVTM and CDR2 ANQGSEA. The V end was cut by 1 base, the J end by 5 bases, with 8 bases between. The CDR3 DNA reads as TGCAGCGTTGAAGCGGGTTTTGAGACCCAGTACTTC. Translating gives CSVEAGFETQYF.